The 20 T cell receptor beta chains listed next were all sequenced from one sample in a study of T-cell reconstitution after alpha-beta-depleted transplantation in children. Preparation of the TCRbeta library was carried out with unique molecular identifiers. Each CDR3 protein is one row after TCRdb ran MiXCR on the PCR reads. In the table there are some 390,000 distinct CDR3 sequences, 20% of which are singletons. The sequencing used PBMCs from the stem cell graft donor, collected from the stem cell graft. Source of these receptors: a human donor who donated a stem cell graft to a child with acute myeloid leukemia.

This chain connects TRBV7-2 to TRBJ2-1, with unresolved D. The CDR3 contains 11 residues. Germline lookup yields CDR1 SGHTA and CDR2 FQGNSA. V lost 10 bases and J lost 9, with 13 bases in between. CDR3 bases: TGTGCCACCCTGTTAGTCTTTGAGCAGTTCTTC. Amino acid sequence: CATLLVFEQFF.

This clonotype has more than one count but fewer than ten. This rearrangement joins TRBV28 to TRBJ2-7; a possible D gene is TRBD1 (5 bases). The germline CDR1 and CDR2 sequences are MDHEN and SYDVKM. The CDR3 is made up of 13 amino acids. The V gene lost 3 bases and the J gene lost 6 bases, with 12 bases spanning the gap. DNA of the CDR3: TGTGCCAGCAGTTTGGGGCAGGCCTTCGAGCAGTACTTC. This gives the protein CASSLGQAFEQYF.

This clonotype was counted between two and nine times. This sequence joins TRBV7-9 and TRBJ2-1, with a tentative D call TRBD2 (6 bases). The germline gives CDR1 SEHNR, CDR2 FQNEAQ (reference sequence). The CDR3 is made up of 14 amino acids. The germline V and J ends were trimmed by 3 bases and 6 bases, with 12 bases remaining between them. In DNA form, the CDR3 reads TGTGCCAGCAGCTTGGGACTCTCCCCCAATGAGCAGTTCTTC. Residues: CASSLGLSPNEQFF.

This clonotype was found many times. The V and J genes are TRBV12-3 or TRBV12-4 and TRBJ2-1; 8 bases fit TRBD1. The V segment lost 8 bases and the J segment 0 bases; nucleotides outside the gene matches: 9. CDR3 length: 16 residues. The CDR3 region is CASRNSGTGSYNEQFF. The CDR3 coding sequence is TGTGCCAGCCGCAACTCCGGGACAGGCTCCTACAATGAGCAGTTCTTC.

This clonotype was seen more than once but under ten times. The chain links TRBV28 to TRBJ2-1, with D perhaps TRBD2 (6 bases). Trimming removed 0 bases at V and 8 bases at J, with 11 bases between. The CDR3 runs to 14 residues. Germline V gene lookup returns CDR1 MDHEN and CDR2 SYDVKM. CDR3 nucleotide sequence: TGTGCCAGCAGTTTATGGGCGGGAAGCGATGAGCAGTTCTTC. It is translated as CASSLWAGSDEQFF.

This clonotype was seen a handful of times. The chain has TRBV12-3 or TRBV12-4 and TRBJ2-1; 10 bases match TRBD1. The CDR3 spans 15 residues. V shed 3 bases, J shed 7 bases, and the junction held 6 bases outside the gene matches. CDR3 nucleotide sequence: TGTGCCAGCAGTTTCGAGACAGGGGGCTGGAATGAGCAGTTCTTC. Its protein is CASSFETGGWNEQFF.

The J gene is TRBJ2-4, the V gene TRBV4-2; TRBD2 aligns across 9 bases. The CDR3 consists of 17 residues. Germline loops: CDR1 LGHNA, CDR2 YNFKEQ. The junction had 8 bases not matched to a gene; V was cut back by 1 base and J by 4 bases. This chain's CDR3 is CASSQVWSGRKKNIQYF. The CDR3 DNA reads TGTGCCAGCAGCCAAGTATGGAGCGGGAGGAAGAAAAACATTCAGTACTTC.

This clonotype has a handful of counts. The chain employs TRBV10-3 and TRBJ2-1; D gene unclear. Germline values: CDR1 ENHRY, CDR2 SYGVKD. Trimming removed 8 bases at V and 1 base at J, with 6 bases between. CDR3 size: 12 residues. DNA for the CDR3: TGTGCCATCGGTGCGTCCTACAATGAGCAGTTCTTC. This codes for CAIGASYNEQFF.

The V gene is TRBV11-3, the J gene TRBJ2-7, with TRBD2 matching 7 bases. Trimming took 5 bases from V and 2 from J; bases not matched to a gene: 12. There are 16 residues in the CDR3. In germline, CDR1 is SGHNT, CDR2 YENEEA. CDR3 residues: CASSQGLADYPYEQYF. In nucleotides, the CDR3 is TGTGCCAGCAGCCAAGGCCTAGCGGATTATCCCTACGAGCAGTACTTC.

There are a few counts of this clonotype. The chain recombines TRBV7-6 with TRBJ2-1; D is unresolved. Trimming took 0 bases from V and 6 from J, leaving 12 bases between them. This CDR3 has 15 amino acids. Germline CDR1 reads SGHVS; CDR2 reads FNYEAQ. CDR3 bases: TGTGCCAGCAGCTTAGCAAACCTTCCGGGCAATGAGCAGTTCTTC. The encoded protein is CASSLANLPGNEQFF.

This chain joins TRBV4-2 and TRBJ2-1; TRBD2 agrees at 8 bases. This CDR3 has 18 residues. Germline V CDR1 and CDR2: LGHNA, YNFKEQ. Trimming at V came to 0 bases and at J to 7 bases, leaving 14 bases not matched to a gene. The CDR3 nucleotides are TGTGCCAGCAGCCAAGAAGTCCTAGGGGCTAGCGGGTATAATGAGCAGTTCTTC. It codes for CASSQEVLGASGYNEQFF.

This clonotype came up a few times. This chain's CDR3 is CASSFIGVRLDTQYF. The CDR3 DNA sequence: TGTGCCAGCAGTTTCATTGGGGTTCGATTAGATACGCAGTATTTT. This chain connects TRBV27 to TRBJ2-3, with D uncertain. The V gene lost 3 bases and the J gene lost 5 bases, with 15 bases spanning the gap. Germline CDR1 is MNHEY and CDR2 is SMNVEV (reference sequence). This CDR3 region has 15 residues.

The V and J genes are TRBV5-3 and TRBJ2-1, with a weak D call TRBD2 (7 bases). TRBV5-3 is recorded as an ORF, its role being uncertain. Trimming cost V 9 bases and J 5 bases, with 21 bases left between them. The CDR3 has 15 residues. CDR3 sequence: CAMGLGLGGDNEQFF. DNA of the CDR3: TGTGCCATGGGCCTTGGCCTAGGGGGGGACAATGAGCAGTTCTTC.

The chain couples TRBV5-1 to TRBJ1-2, with a possible D match to TRBD1 (6 bases). The V gene lost 0 bases and the J gene lost 7 bases, with 10 bases spanning the gap. The CDR3 spans 13 residues. The germline gives CDR1 SGHRS, CDR2 YFSETQ. CDR3 residues: CASSLAQGPGYTF. The CDR3 DNA follows: TGCGCCAGCAGCTTGGCCCAGGGGCCTGGCTACACCTTC.

There are a few counts of this clonotype. V gene TRBV4-3 combines with J gene TRBJ2-5; the D gene is possibly TRBD1 (5 bases). CDR1 LGHNA and CDR2 YSLEER come from the germline V gene. CDR3 length equals 14 residues. Trimming removed 3 bases at V and 5 bases at J, with 13 bases between. CDR3 amino acids: CASSHVGAGETQYF. The CDR3 DNA follows: TGCGCCAGCAGCCATGTAGGGGCCGGGGAGACCCAGTACTTC.

The V call is TRBV5-1, the J call TRBJ2-1; 13 nucleotides agree with TRBD2. From germline, CDR1 is SGHRS and CDR2 YFSETQ. The CDR3 totals 17 residues. Losses at the gene ends were 5 bases for V and 7 bases for J; bases not matched to a gene: 12. CDR3: CASSPTPLAGGRNEQFF. CDR3 DNA: TGCGCCAGCAGTCCGACCCCACTAGCGGGAGGGCGGAATGAGCAGTTCTTC.

This clonotype is termed medium-sized (0.01 to 0.1%). The gene calls are TRBV29-1 and TRBJ2-7, with TRBD2 as a possible D gene (6 bases). Germline V gives CDR1 SQVTM, CDR2 ANQGSEA. There are 14 residues in the CDR3. The V end was cut by 6 bases, the J end by 0 bases, with 15 bases between. The CDR3 nucleotides read TGCAGCGTCGGGAGAGGGGTGGCCTCCTACGAGCAGTACTTC. Amino acids: CSVGRGVASYEQYF.

The rearrangement uses TRBV7-9 and TRBJ2-7; D gene uncertain. V lost 5 bases and J lost 2, with 13 bases in between. The length of the CDR3 is 14 residues. The germline V gene encodes CDR1 SEHNR and CDR2 FQNEAQ (reference sequence). The chain's CDR3 is CASSPPVDTYEQYF. CDR3 DNA sequence: TGTGCCAGCAGCCCACCTGTGGATACCTACGAGCAGTACTTC.

This chain connects TRBV4-3 to TRBJ1-5; TRBD1 aligns across 7 bases. Germline CDR1 LGHNA, CDR2 YSLEER. The CDR3 extends over 16 amino acids. After removal of 0 bases from V and 3 bases from J, the junction contained 5 bases not matched to a gene. CDR3 bases: TGCGCCAGCAGCCAAGATGTCAGGGGGTCCAATCAGCCCCAGCATTTT. Encoded protein: CASSQDVRGSNQPQHF.

The chain employs TRBV19 and TRBJ2-5, with 11 nucleotides matching TRBD2. CDR1 and CDR2 (germline): LNHDA, SQIVND (reference sequence). The CDR3 runs 13 residues. V trimming: 7 bases; J trimming: 5 bases; junction bases outside the gene matches: 3. The CDR3 DNA reads as TGTGCCAGTAAAACTAGCGGGAGTGAGACCCAGTACTTC. It specifies CASKTSGSETQYF. Drawing the rest from reference TRBV19 and TRBJ2-5, the complete variable domain is DGGITQSPKYLFRKEGQNVTLSCEQNLNHDAMYWYRQDPGQGLRLIYYSQIVNDFQKGDIAEGYSVSREKKESFPLTVTSAQKNPTAFYLCASKTSGSETQYFGPGTRLLVL.